This T cell receptor (beta chain) was observed in a study of T cell changes during pregnancy in multiple sclerosis. TCRdb keeps only in-frame clones here, not all; method: immunoSEQ multiplex PCR. Of about 47,000 clones in the sample, 93% were seen once. CDR3 length equals 16 residues. The germline V gene encodes CDR1 LGHNA and CDR2 YSLEER. Trimming at V came to 1 base and at J to 5 bases, leaving 6 bases not matched to a gene. The chain uses TRBV4-3 and TRBJ2-3, with 10 bases that match TRBD2. This receptor was identified in a female donor with multiple sclerosis, enrolled in a pregnancy study. Here the sequenced sample was peripheral blood, taken in the second trimester of pregnancy. The CDR3 region is CASSQALAGVEDTQYF. The CDR3 nucleotides read TGCGCCAGCAGCCAAGCCCTAGCGGGAGTTGAAGATACGCAGTATTTT.